Presented here are 9 T cell receptor beta chains from one specimen sequenced in a study of somatic mutations in cytotoxic T cells in rheumatoid arthritis. Produced via immunoSEQ multiplex PCR; TCRdb's table is partial and in-frame only. The sample lists 12,000 to 15,000 clones; more than 60% were seen once. The sequenced sample was CD8+ T cells sorted from blood. Receptors originate from an adult with rheumatoid arthritis.

The rearrangement joins TRBV7-9 to TRBJ2-7; D ambiguous. The CDR3 has 12 amino acids. Germline V gives CDR1 SEHNR, CDR2 FQNEAQ (reference sequence). V lost 2 bases to trimming and J lost 2 bases, with 4 bases between them. CDR3 DNA: TGTGCCAGCAGCTTATACCCCTACGAGCAGTACTTC. Its protein is CASSLYPYEQYF.

The chain uses TRBV10-2 and TRBJ2-7, with D possibly matching TRBD2 (5 bases). CDR1 WSHSY and CDR2 SAAADI come from the germline V gene. V was cut by 2 bases and J by 2 bases, with 28 bases left in between. The CDR3 consists of 20 residues. DNA of the CDR3: TGCGCCAGCAGTGAGGGGTCGAGAATAAGGCTAGCAAGAATCCCCTACGAGCAGTACTTC. It translates to CASSEGSRIRLARIPYEQYF.

The chain joins TRBV2 to TRBJ2-1, with a possible D match to TRBD2 (6 bases). Germline-derived CDR1 and CDR2 are SNHLY and FYNNEI. The CDR3 has 13 amino acids. The V end lost 6 bases, the J end lost 8 bases, and 14 bases lay between the germline ends. CDR3 loop: CASRGGIIDEQFF. CDR3 coding DNA: TGTGCCAGCAGAGGCGGGATCATCGATGAGCAGTTCTTC.

This chain uses TRBV7-9 with TRBJ1-1, with TRBD1 as a possible D gene (6 bases). V lost 7 bases and J lost 4, with 13 bases in between. Germline assignment: CDR1 SEHNR and CDR2 FQNEAQ (reference sequence). CDR3 length equals 13 residues. CDR3 protein: CASIPGALTEAFF. DNA of the CDR3: TGTGCCAGCATTCCAGGGGCGCTCACTGAAGCTTTCTTT.

The CDR3 sequence: CASSFGYSYEQYF. CDR3 nucleotides: TGTGCCAGCAGCTTCGGGTACTCCTACGAGCAGTACTTC. V gene TRBV7-9 combines with J gene TRBJ2-5; D gene uncertain. With the DNA end fitting TRBJ2-7 better, the J assignment may be wrong. The CDR3 is 13 residues long. The germline V gene encodes CDR1 SEHNR and CDR2 FQNEAQ (reference sequence).

The V call is TRBV27, the J call TRBJ2-7, with D possibly TRBD1 on 5 matching bases. This CDR3 spans 13 amino acids. The V gene lost 3 bases and the J gene lost 7 bases, with 13 bases spanning the gap. The germline V gene encodes CDR1 MNHEY and CDR2 SMNVEV (reference sequence). The CDR3: CASSFTPSGEQYF. In DNA form, the CDR3 reads TGTGCCAGCAGTTTTACCCCTTCAGGGGAGCAGTACTTC.

V is TRBV27 and J is TRBJ2-1, with unresolved D. The CDR3 runs 13 residues. Deletions cut 4 bases from V and 1 base from J, with 5 bases between. The germline gives CDR1 MNHEY, CDR2 SMNVEV (reference sequence). In DNA, the CDR3 is TGTGCCAGCAGTTCGAGGTCCTACAATGAGCAGTTCTTC. It yields the protein CASSSRSYNEQFF.

The chain recombines TRBV5-1 with TRBJ2-5, with 7 bases aligning to TRBD2. The CDR3 is made up of 16 amino acids. The V segment lost 0 bases and the J segment 2 bases; nucleotides outside the gene matches: 7. Germline V lookup: CDR1 SGHRS, CDR2 YFSETQ. The CDR3 DNA follows: TGCGCCAGCAGCTTGGGAGGGCGGGGAGGGCAAGAGACCCAGTACTTC. Translating gives CASSLGGRGGQETQYF.

This chain uses TRBV4-2 with TRBJ1-2; 9 nucleotides agree with TRBD1. Germline lookup yields CDR1 LGHNA and CDR2 YNFKEQ. With V trimmed by 0 bases and J by 6 bases, 11 bases remained unmatched. The CDR3 runs to 17 residues. The DNA of the CDR3 is TGTGCCAGCAGCCAAGAATGGGGACAGGGATGGACGGATGGCTACACCTTC. Protein sequence: CASSQEWGQGWTDGYTF.